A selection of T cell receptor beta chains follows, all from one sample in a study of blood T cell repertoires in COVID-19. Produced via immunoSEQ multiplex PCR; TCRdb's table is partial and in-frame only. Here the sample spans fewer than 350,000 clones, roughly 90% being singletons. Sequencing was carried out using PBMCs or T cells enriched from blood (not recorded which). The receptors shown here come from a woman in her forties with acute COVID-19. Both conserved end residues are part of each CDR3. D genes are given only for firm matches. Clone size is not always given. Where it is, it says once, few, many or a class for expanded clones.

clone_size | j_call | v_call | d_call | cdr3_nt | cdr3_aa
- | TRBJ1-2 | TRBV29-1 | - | TGCAGCGTCGCTGGAGGGTCTAATTATGGCTACACCTTC | CSVAGGSNYGYTF
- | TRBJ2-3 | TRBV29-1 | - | TGCAGCGCGGAAGGACAGCTCACAGATACGCAGTATTTT | CSAEGQLTDTQYF
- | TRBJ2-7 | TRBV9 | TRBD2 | TGTGCCAGCAGCGCCTCACTAGCGGGGGGCCTCTACGAGCAGTACTTC | CASSASLAGGLYEQYF
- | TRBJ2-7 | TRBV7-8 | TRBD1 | TGTGCCAGCAGCGGCAGGGACAGCTCCTACGAGCAGTACTTC | CASSGRDSSYEQYF
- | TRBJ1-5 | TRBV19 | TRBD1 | TGTGCCAGTAGGGTGACAGGGGGCCCCAATCAGCCCCAGCATTTT | CASRVTGGPNQPQHF
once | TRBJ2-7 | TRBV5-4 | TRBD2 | TGTGCCAGCAGCCCCCGGACTAGCGGGAGCAACGAGCAGTACTTC | CASSPRTSGSNEQYF
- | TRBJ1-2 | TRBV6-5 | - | TGTGCCAGCAGTTATTCAGGGTCAGGTGGCTACACCTTC | CASSYSGSGGYTF
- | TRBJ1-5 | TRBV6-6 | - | TGTGCCAGCAGCCCCCATGCCAGGGCAAGCAATCAGCCCCAGCATTTT | CASSPHARASNQPQHF
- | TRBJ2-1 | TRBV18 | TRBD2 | TGTGCCAGCTCCACCCGCGGGGGGGCTTACAATGAGCAGTTCTTC | CASSTRGGAYNEQFF
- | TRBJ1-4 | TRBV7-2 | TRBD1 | TGTGCCAGCAGCTTGCCGGGTCAGGGGGCGGTCTGGAGGGAAAAACTGTTTTTT | CASSLPGQGAVWREKLFF
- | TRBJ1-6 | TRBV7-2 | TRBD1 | TGTGCCAGCAGCCCGGGACAGACGAAAAATTCACCCCTCCACTTT | CASSPGQTKNSPLHF
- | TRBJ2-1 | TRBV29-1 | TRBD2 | TGCAGCGTTGAGGGGACTAGCGGGGCTAAGAATGAGCAGTTCTTC | CSVEGTSGAKNEQFF
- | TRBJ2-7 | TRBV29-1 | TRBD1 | TGCAGCGTTGAAGGACAGGGGGCGGGAGAGCAGTACTTC | CSVEGQGAGEQYF
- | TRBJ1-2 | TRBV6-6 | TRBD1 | TGTGCCAGCAGTTACCAAAAGGGGGCATTCTATGGCTACACCTTC | CASSYQKGAFYGYTF
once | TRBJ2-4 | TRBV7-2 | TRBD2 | TGTGCCAGCAGCATCCTAGCGGGCGGCGCCAAAAACATTCAGTACTTC | CASSILAGGAKNIQYF
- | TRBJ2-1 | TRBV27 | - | TGTGCCAGCAGTTTGTGTGAGGAGCAGTTCTTC | CASSLCEEQFF
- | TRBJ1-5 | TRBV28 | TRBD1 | TGTGCCAGCAGCGTAGACAGGGGGTATCAGCCCCAGCATTTT | CASSVDRGYQPQHF
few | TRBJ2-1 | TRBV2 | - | TGTGCCAGCAGTGAAGCGCGACAGAGAGACAATGAGCAGTTCTTC | CASSEARQRDNEQFF
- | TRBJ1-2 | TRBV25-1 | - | TGTGCCAGCAGTGAATTTGGGGGGGAGATTGGCTACACCTTC | CASSEFGGEIGYTF
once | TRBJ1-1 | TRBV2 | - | TGTGCCAGCAGTGAAGCGCTAGCCTGGGAGAGCACTGAAGCTTTCTTT | CASSEALAWESTEAFF
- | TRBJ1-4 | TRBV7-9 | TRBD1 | TGTGCCAGCAGCTTAGGACAGGGTGGGGAAAAACTGTTTTTT | CASSLGQGGEKLFF
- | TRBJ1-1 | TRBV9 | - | TGTGCCAGCAGCCGGCAGGACATGGGAATGAACACTGAAGCTTTCTTT | CASSRQDMGMNTEAFF
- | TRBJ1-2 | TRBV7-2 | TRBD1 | TGTGCCAGCAGCTTAGGGGGACAGGGGGCAATGGGCTACACCTTC | CASSLGGQGAMGYTF
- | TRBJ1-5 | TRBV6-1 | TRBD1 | TGTGCCAGCAGTGAACATCCGGGACAGCTGAGTACCCATCAGCCCCAGCATTTT | CASSEHPGQLSTHQPQHF
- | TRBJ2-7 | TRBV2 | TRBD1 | TGTGCCAGCGGGACAGGGGGCGCCGGGACCGAGCAGTACTTC | CASGTGGAGTEQYF
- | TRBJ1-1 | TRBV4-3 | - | TGCGCCAGCAGCCAAGACAGGATGAACACTGAAGCTTTCTTT | CASSQDRMNTEAFF
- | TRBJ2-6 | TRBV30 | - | TGTGCCTGGAGTGTGTCGTCAGCTGGGGCCAACGTCCTGACTTTC | CAWSVSSAGANVLTF
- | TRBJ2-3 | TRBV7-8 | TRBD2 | TGTGCCAGCAGCTTAACGACTAGCGGGAGGCCAGATACGCAGTATTTT | CASSLTTSGRPDTQYF
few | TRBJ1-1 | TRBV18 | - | TGTGCCAGCTCACCCGCACCAGGGGATGCCTCCACTGAAGCTTTCTTT | CASSPAPGDASTEAFF
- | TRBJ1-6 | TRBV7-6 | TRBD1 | TGTGCCAGCAGCTTTGGACCCTTAGGGGGACAGGGAGAATCACCCCTCCACTTT | CASSFGPLGGQGESPLHF
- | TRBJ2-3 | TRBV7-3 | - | TGTGCCAGCAGCTTAAGCCCCCAGAATGTGGGCACAGATACGCAGTATTTT | CASSLSPQNVGTDTQYF
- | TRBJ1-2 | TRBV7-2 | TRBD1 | TGTGCCAGCACCCGGGGACAGGGGGTTAACTATGGCTACACCTTC | CASTRGQGVNYGYTF
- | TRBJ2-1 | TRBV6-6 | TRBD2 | TGTGCCAGCAGACTAGGACTAGCGGACTACAATGAGCAGTTCTTC | CASRLGLADYNEQFF
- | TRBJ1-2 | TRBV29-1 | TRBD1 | TGCAGCGTGGGAGCAGGGGGCTATGGCTACACCTTC | CSVGAGGYGYTF
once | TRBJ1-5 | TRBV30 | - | TGTGCCTGGAGTGCGCGGGGTTCCCTTAATCAGCCCCAGCATTTT | CAWSARGSLNQPQHF
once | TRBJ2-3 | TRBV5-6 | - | TGTGCCAGCAGCTTGACGTCGGGGGGCACAGATACGCAGTATTTT | CASSLTSGGTDTQYF
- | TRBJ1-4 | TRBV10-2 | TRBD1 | TGCGCCAGCAGTGAGGACAGGGTGGACGCGGCTAATGAAAAACTGTTTTTT | CASSEDRVDAANEKLFF
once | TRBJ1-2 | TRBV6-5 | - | TGTGCCAGCAGTTACCTGCAGGATTATGGCTACACCTTC | CASSYLQDYGYTF
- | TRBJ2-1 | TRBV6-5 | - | TGTGCCAGCTCTCTAAGCGGGCGAACCTACAATGAGCAGTTCTTC | CASSLSGRTYNEQFF
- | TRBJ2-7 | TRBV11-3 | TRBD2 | TGTGCCAGCAGCTCCAGGACTAGCGGGAGTTACGAGCAGTACTTC | CASSSRTSGSYEQYF
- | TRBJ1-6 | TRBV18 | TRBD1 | TGTGCCAGCTCACCAGAGGGACAGGTCTTTGGGTCCCTCCACTTT | CASSPEGQVFGSLHF
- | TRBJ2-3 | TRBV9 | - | TGTGCCAGCAGGGCCACCGGGACTGGCAGATTCACAGATACGCAGTATTTT | CASRATGTGRFTDTQYF
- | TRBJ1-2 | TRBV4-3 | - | TGCGCCAGCAGCCAAGAGGAGTATGGCTACACCTTC | CASSQEEYGYTF
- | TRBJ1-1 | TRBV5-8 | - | TGTGCCAGCAGCTCAGGGCTGAACACTGAAGCTTTCTTT | CASSSGLNTEAFF
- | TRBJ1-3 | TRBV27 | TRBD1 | TGTGCCAGCAGTTCGAACAGGGGAGCGGCTGGAAACACCATATATTTT | CASSSNRGAAGNTIYF
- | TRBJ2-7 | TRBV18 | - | TGTGCCAGCTCACCACCGGGAGGAAACTACGAGCAGTACTTC | CASSPPGGNYEQYF
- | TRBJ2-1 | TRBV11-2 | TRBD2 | TGTGCCAGCAGCTTAGTTAGCGGGGGGGCCGCTGAGCAGTTCTTC | CASSLVSGGAAEQFF
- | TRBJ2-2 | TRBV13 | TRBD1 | TGTGCCAGCAGCAGCTCCCCCCCTCCCCTAACAGGGGTGAACACCGGGGAGCTGTTTTTT | CASSSSPPPLTGVNTGELFF
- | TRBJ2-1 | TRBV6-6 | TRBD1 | TGTGCCAGCAGTGACACAGGGGGTTCCACTAATGAGCAGTTCTTC | CASSDTGGSTNEQFF
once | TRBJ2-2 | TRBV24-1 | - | TGTGCCACCAGTGAAGGGGGAAACACCGGGGAGCTGTTTTTT | CATSEGGNTGELFF
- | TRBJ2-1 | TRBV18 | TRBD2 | TGTGCCAGCTCACCGGGCGGGGGGGCCGGAAGCTCCTACAATGAGCAGTTCTTC | CASSPGGGAGSSYNEQFF